This T cell receptor beta chain was found in a study of T cell changes during pregnancy in multiple sclerosis. Trimming cost V 5 bases and J 9 bases, with 23 bases left between them. From germline, CDR1 is SGHVS and CDR2 FQNEAQ. This CDR3 has 16 amino acids. The assay was immunoSEQ multiplex PCR, and TCRdb's table has in-frame clones only and misses some. In the table there are some 85,000 clones, over 90% of which are singletons. This specimen consisted of peripheral blood, obtained in the second trimester of pregnancy. The clonotype was recovered from a female donor with multiple sclerosis, enrolled in a pregnancy study. The chain has TRBV7-8 and TRBJ2-1, with D perhaps matching TRBD2 (5 bases). The CDR3 DNA sequence: TGTGCCAGCAGCCCCCGAGGGAGCGAGGGTTTGGGTGAGCAGTTCTTC. Translation gives CASSPRGSEGLGEQFF. Variable domain in full (rest from reference TRBV7-8 and TRBJ2-1): GAGVSQSPRYKVAKRGQDVALRCDPISGHVSLFWYQQALGQGPEFLTYFQNEAQLDKSGLPSDRFFAERPEGSVSTLKIQRTQQEDSAVYLCASSPRGSEGLGEQFFGPGTRLTVL.